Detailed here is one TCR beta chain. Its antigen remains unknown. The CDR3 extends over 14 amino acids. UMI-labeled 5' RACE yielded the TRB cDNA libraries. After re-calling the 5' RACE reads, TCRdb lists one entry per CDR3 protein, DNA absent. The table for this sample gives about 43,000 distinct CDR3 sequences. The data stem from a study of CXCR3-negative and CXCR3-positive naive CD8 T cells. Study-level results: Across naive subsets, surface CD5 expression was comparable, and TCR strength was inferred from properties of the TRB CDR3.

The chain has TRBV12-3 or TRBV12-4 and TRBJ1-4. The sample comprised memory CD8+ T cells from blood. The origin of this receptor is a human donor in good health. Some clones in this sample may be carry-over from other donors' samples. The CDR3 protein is CASSFGATNEKLFF.